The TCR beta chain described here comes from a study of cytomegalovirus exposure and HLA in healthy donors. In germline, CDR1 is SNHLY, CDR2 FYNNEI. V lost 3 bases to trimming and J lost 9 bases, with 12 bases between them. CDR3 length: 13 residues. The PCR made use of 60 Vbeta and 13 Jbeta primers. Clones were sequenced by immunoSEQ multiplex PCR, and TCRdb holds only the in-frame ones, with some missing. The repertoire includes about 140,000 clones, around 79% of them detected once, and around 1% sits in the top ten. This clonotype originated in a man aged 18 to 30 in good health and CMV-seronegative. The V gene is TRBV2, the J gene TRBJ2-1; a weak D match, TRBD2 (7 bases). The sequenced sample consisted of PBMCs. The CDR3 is CASSDRGGAEQFF. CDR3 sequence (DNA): TGTGCCAGCAGTGATAGGGGGGGCGCTGAGCAGTTCTTC.